A selection of T cell receptor beta chains follows, all from one sample in a study of blood T cell repertoires in COVID-19. Assay used: immunoSEQ multiplex PCR; TCRdb lists only in-frame clones, some missing. The table records approximately 470,000 clones, approximately 86% of them present only once. The sequenced sample consisted of PBMCs or T cells enriched from blood (not recorded which). The receptors were gathered from a woman aged 18 to 35 who had recovered from COVID-19. Each CDR3 is given with its conserved first and last residue. The D gene is left open where the match is weak. Clone size is given for some rows only: seen once, a few or many times, or a class if the clone is expanded.

>TRBJ1-5|.|few|TRBV5-8
CASSPGLSTHQPQHF
TGTGCCAGCAGCCCCGGACTTTCGACCCATCAGCCCCAGCATTTT
>TRBJ1-5|TRBD1|.|TRBV28
CASRGQGAGNQPQHF
TGTGCCAGCCGGGGACAGGGGGCAGGGAATCAGCCCCAGCATTTT
>TRBJ2-7|TRBD2|.|TRBV5-1
CASSPQSGISYEQYF
TGCGCCAGCAGCCCGCAGAGCGGGATCTCCTACGAGCAGTACTTC
>TRBJ2-3|TRBD2|.|TRBV6-1
CASSDPGLAGGRDTQYF
TGTGCCAGCAGTGACCCGGGATTAGCGGGGGGGCGAGATACGCAGTATTTT
>TRBJ2-3|TRBD2|.|TRBV4-2
CASSQEGTSARGYF
TGTGCCAGCAGCCAAGAGGGAACTAGCGCCCGGGGGTATTTT
>TRBJ2-5|.|.|TRBV7-9
CASSSAEAVLGTQYF
TGTGCCAGCAGCTCCGCGGAAGCGGTTCTTGGGACCCAGTACTTC
>TRBJ1-5|TRBD1|.|TRBV24-1
CATSDLGIRGHNQPQHF
TGTGCCACCAGTGATTTGGGGATAAGGGGGCACAATCAGCCCCAGCATTTT
>TRBJ1-4|.|.|TRBV7-9
CASSSDSRKLFF
TGTGCCAGCAGCTCTGACAGTCGCAAACTGTTTTTT
>TRBJ2-2|TRBD1|.|TRBV9
CASSVGTGGRIGELFF
TGTGCCAGCAGCGTAGGGACAGGGGGTAGAATCGGGGAGCTGTTTTTT
>TRBJ2-3|TRBD2|.|TRBV10-1
CASSESVSGGADTQYF
TGCGCCAGCAGTGAGTCCGTGAGCGGGGGGGCAGATACGCAGTATTTT
>TRBJ1-2|.|.|TRBV15
CATSGLKQREGYGYTF
TGTGCCACCAGCGGCCTTAAACAGAGGGAAGGGTATGGCTACACCTTC
>TRBJ1-1|.|once|TRBV7-3
CASSAQGNEAFF
TGTGCCAGCAGCGCTCAGGGGAATGAAGCTTTCTTT
>TRBJ1-3|.|.|TRBV7-9
CASVPSGVPSGNTIYF
TGTGCCAGCGTGCCCTCGGGGGTGCCCTCCGGAAACACCATATATTTT
>TRBJ2-1|TRBD2|.|TRBV11-3
CASSLGGLATDEQFF
TGTGCCAGCAGCTTAGGGGGACTAGCGACCGATGAGCAGTTCTTC
>TRBJ2-2|.|.|TRBV27
CASSLFGTPTGELFF
TGTGCCAGCAGTTTATTTGGGACACCTACCGGGGAGCTGTTTTTT
>TRBJ2-5|TRBD2|.|TRBV28
CASTPPGGAGETQYF
TGTGCCAGCACCCCTCCCGGGGGGGCAGGAGAGACCCAGTACTTC
>TRBJ2-2|.|.|TRBV5-1
CASSWASRNTGELFF
TGCGCCAGCAGCTGGGCCTCAAGGAACACCGGGGAGCTGTTTTTT
>TRBJ2-3|.|few|TRBV24-1
CATSLSGRGDTQYF
TGTGCCACCAGTCTATCGGGTCGGGGAGATACGCAGTATTTT
>TRBJ1-2|.|.|TRBV27
CASSLRGFYGYTF
TGTGCCAGCAGTTTAAGGGGGTTCTATGGCTACACCTTC
>TRBJ2-1|TRBD2|.|TRBV7-9
CASSPKPGLAGGKEQFF
TGTGCCAGCAGCCCAAAGCCCGGACTAGCGGGGGGGAAAGAGCAGTTCTTC
>TRBJ1-3|.|.|TRBV18
CASSPSGSSGNTIYF
TGTGCCAGCTCACCATCGGGGAGCTCTGGAAACACCATATATTTT
>TRBJ1-1|TRBD1|.|TRBV2
CASTFGQGNTEAFF
TGTGCCAGCACCTTCGGACAGGGGAACACTGAAGCTTTCTTT
>TRBJ2-7|.|.|TRBV12-5
CASGFGGYEQYF
TGTGCTAGTGGTTTCGGAGGCTACGAGCAGTACTTC
>TRBJ1-1|.|once|TRBV5-1
CASSLRVLNTEAFF
TGCGCCAGCAGCCTCAGGGTCCTGAACACTGAAGCTTTCTTT
>TRBJ2-3|TRBD2|few|TRBV4-2
CASSFSGGAADTQYF
TGTGCCAGCAGCTTTAGCGGGGGGGCCGCAGATACGCAGTATTTT
>TRBJ2-1|TRBD2|.|TRBV10-1
CASSASDGTSLEQFF
TGCGCCAGCAGTGCCTCAGATGGGACTAGCCTCGAGCAGTTCTTC
>TRBJ2-1|.|once|TRBV20-1
CSVFVDNEQFF
TGCAGTGTCTTCGTAGACAATGAGCAGTTCTTC
>TRBJ2-2|TRBD1|.|TRBV11-2
CASSRQGSANTGELFF
TGTGCCAGCAGCCGACAGGGGTCCGCGAACACCGGGGAGCTGTTTTTT
>TRBJ1-3|TRBD1|.|TRBV5-4
CASSRTGEGGNTIYF
TGTGCCAGCAGCCGGACAGGGGAGGGTGGAAACACCATATATTTT
>TRBJ1-1|.|.|TRBV3-1/TRBV3-2
CASSWEGPNTEAFF
TGTGCCAGCAGCTGGGAGGGACCGAACACTGAAGCTTTCTTT
>TRBJ2-7|TRBD1|.|TRBV28
CASSLIWDSGFYEQYF
TGTGCCAGCAGTTTAATCTGGGACAGCGGATTCTACGAGCAGTACTTC
>TRBJ1-1|.|.|TRBV6-2/TRBV6-3
CASSFRQTEAFF
TGTGCCAGCAGCTTTCGACAGACTGAAGCTTTCTTT
>TRBJ1-5|.|.|TRBV23-1
CVRGNPQHF
TGCGTCCGGGGGAACCCCCAGCATTTT
>TRBJ2-3|.|once|TRBV7-3
CASTPGPAGDTQYF
TGTGCCAGCACCCCTGGACCTGCGGGGGATACGCAGTATTTT
>TRBJ2-1|TRBD2|.|TRBV30
CAWERLAGYNEQFF
TGTGCCTGGGAGCGTCTAGCGGGGTACAATGAGCAGTTCTTC
>TRBJ2-7|TRBD2|.|TRBV6-5
CASTRSLAGSSEQYF
TGTGCCAGCACCAGGAGTCTAGCGGGGTCCTCAGAGCAGTACTTC
>TRBJ2-5|.|.|TRBV3-1/TRBV3-2
CASSQVMDRDTFQETQYF
TGTGCCAGCAGCCAAGTCATGGACCGGGACACTTTCCAAGAGACCCAGTACTTC
>TRBJ1-5|TRBD1|.|TRBV5-1
CASSYRTGSDQPQHF
TGCGCCAGCAGCTACCGGACAGGGTCGGATCAGCCCCAGCATTTT
>TRBJ2-5|TRBD1|.|TRBV4-1
CASSQEGTGIQETQYF
TGCGCCAGCAGCCAAGAAGGGACAGGGATTCAAGAGACCCAGTACTTC
>TRBJ2-1|.|.|TRBV20-1
CSACGASSSYNEQFF
TGCAGTGCTTGTGGGGCTAGCTCCTCCTACAATGAGCAGTTCTTC
>TRBJ1-5|.|.|TRBV7-9
CASSVDRVDQPQHF
TGTGCCAGCAGCGTTGACAGAGTCGATCAGCCCCAGCATTTT
>TRBJ2-1|TRBD2|.|TRBV11-3
CASKGGDNEQFF
TGTGCCAGCAAGGGAGGGGACAATGAGCAGTTCTTC
>TRBJ2-3|.|.|TRBV5-1
CASSNRYTDTQYF
TGCGCCAGCAGCAACCGGTACACAGATACGCAGTATTTT
>TRBJ1-2|.|.|TRBV28
CASSLGGAFGYTF
TGTGCCAGCAGTTTAGGGGGGGCGTTTGGCTACACCTTC
>TRBJ1-5|.|.|TRBV14
CASSSRGSNQPQHF
TGTGCCAGCAGCTCCAGGGGTAGCAATCAGCCCCAGCATTTT
>TRBJ2-7|TRBD2|.|TRBV27
CATTPQRGHEQYF
TGTGCCACCACACCCCAGCGGGGGCACGAGCAGTACTTC